What follows are 9 T cell receptor beta chains derived from one specimen sequenced in a study of T-cell memory formation after mild COVID-19. Each CDR3 protein is one row after TCRdb ran MiXCR on the 5' RACE reads. The sample has roughly 300,000 distinct CDR3 sequences, around 15% seen once; the top ten hold roughly 23%. The material sequenced was PBMCs or a T cell subset sorted from them (not recorded which). The receptors stem from a man younger than 35 who had mild COVID-19 (a few samples of this study predate the infection). Cell type and time point are not known.

This clonotype showed up just once. The chain joins TRBV7-8 to TRBJ1-1; D possibly corresponds to TRBD1 (5 bases). Germline V gene sequence: CDR1 SGHVS, CDR2 FQNEAQ. CDR3 length: 13 amino acids. V lost 1 base and J lost 9, with 12 bases in between. The CDR3 sequence: CASSLERRGKAFF. The CDR3 nucleotides are TGTGCCAGCAGCTTAGAGCGCCGGGGGAAAGCTTTCTTT.

The sample holds many counts of this clonotype. V gene TRBV7-2 combines with J gene TRBJ2-5; possibly TRBD2 for D (5 bases). CDR1 is SGHTA, CDR2 FQGNSA, per germline. The CDR3 loop spans 15 amino acids. V lost 3 bases, J lost 3 bases, and 14 bases lay in between. CDR3 in amino acids: CASSFVATGEETQYF. CDR3 DNA sequence: TGTGCCAGCAGCTTTGTCGCGACCGGGGAAGAGACCCAGTACTTC.

This clonotype showed up just once. CDR3 sequence reads: CASSQDQTGGLDEQYF. In DNA form, the CDR3 reads TGCGCCAGCAGCCAAGATCAGACAGGGGGCTTGGACGAGCAGTACTTC. The chain uses TRBV4-1 and TRBJ2-7, with 10 bases that match TRBD1. The germline V gene encodes CDR1 MGHRA and CDR2 YSYEKL. The CDR3 has 16 residues. The V and J ends lost 0 bases and 5 bases, in that order; junction bases with no gene match: 7.

This chain connects TRBV9 to TRBJ1-2; D is ambiguous. In germline, CDR1 is SGDLS, CDR2 YYNGEE. The CDR3 is 12 amino acids. Trimming removed 3 bases from V and 7 bases from J, with 10 bases in between. Here the CDR3 DNA reads TGTGCCAGCAGCGAGGGCCCTCGTGGCTACACCTTC. It is translated as CASSEGPRGYTF.

This clonotype turned up a few times. In nucleotides, the CDR3 is TGCGCCAGCAGCCAAGAGCGGGTTTACTGGACAGGGGGCACAGATACGCAGTATTTT. Translating gives CASSQERVYWTGGTDTQYF. The chain couples TRBV4-1 to TRBJ2-3; TRBD1 matches 9 bases. CDR1 is MGHRA, CDR2 YSYEKL, per germline. This CDR3 has 19 residues. V lost 0 bases to trimming and J lost 1 base; unmatched junction nucleotides: 11.

Only a few counts were recorded for this clonotype. The chain has TRBV6-5 and TRBJ2-7; TRBD1 might be the D (6 bases). The CDR3 extends over 14 amino acids. V was pared by 5 bases and J by 4 bases, with 15 bases between. Germline V gives CDR1 MNHEY, CDR2 SVGAGI. CDR3 loop: CASSPGDTLYEQYF. The CDR3 nucleotides read TGTGCCAGCAGTCCCGGGGACACCCTATACGAGCAGTACTTC.

At least ten counts were recorded for this clonotype. In nucleotides, the CDR3 is TGTGCCAGCAGCCCCGGGAGGGGGCGGATGACCCAGTACTTC. The encoded protein is CASSPGRGRMTQYF. The chain recombines TRBV7-3 with TRBJ2-5; D possibly corresponds to TRBD2 (8 bases). Trimming removed 5 bases at V and 7 bases at J, with 17 bases between. The germline V gene encodes CDR1 SGHTA and CDR2 FQGTGA. CDR3 length: 14 amino acids.

V is TRBV5-1 and J is TRBJ2-2; 11 nucleotides match TRBD2. The CDR3 sequence is 16 residues long. V lost 4 bases to trimming and J lost 0 bases; unmatched junction nucleotides: 2. CDR1 and CDR2 from the germline V gene are SGHRS and YFSETQ. The CDR3 here is CASSVLAGANTGELFF. CDR3 DNA sequence: TGCGCCAGCAGCGTACTAGCGGGAGCGAACACCGGGGAGCTGTTTTTT. Together with reference TRBV5-1 and TRBJ2-2, the CDR3 gives the full variable domain: KAGVTQTPRYLIKTRGQQVTLSCSPISGHRSVSWYQQTPGQGLQFLFEYFSETQRNKGNFPGRFSGRQFSNSRSEMNVSTLELGDSALYLCASSVLAGANTGELFFGEGSRLTVL.

This rearrangement joins TRBV7-3 to TRBJ1-2; 7 nucleotides agree with TRBD1. CDR3 length: 13 residues. Losses at the gene ends were 4 bases for V and 8 bases for J; bases not matched to a gene: 7. Germline V lookup: CDR1 SGHTA, CDR2 FQGTGA. CDR3 coding DNA: TGTGCCAGCAGCTCCCAGACAGGGCAGGGCTACACCTTC. This gives the protein CASSSQTGQGYTF.